This T cell receptor beta chain was recovered during a study of blood T cell repertoires in COVID-19. Sequencing used immunoSEQ multiplex PCR; TCRdb keeps in-frame clones, though not all of them. The sample records approximately 70,000 clones, 90% to 95% being singletons. V lost 5 bases and J lost 4; bases outside the gene matches: 3. Looked up from germline, CDR1 is SEHNR and CDR2 is FQNEAQ (reference sequence). The CDR3 length is 15 residues. The sequenced sample was peripheral blood. V gene TRBV7-9 combines with J gene TRBJ2-1, with 12 bases lining up with TRBD2. This TCR was sampled from a man in his forties or fifties with COVID-19, enrolled during active disease. The CDR3 reads CASSRLAGEYNEQFF. As DNA, the CDR3 is TGTGCCAGCAGCCGACTAGCGGGAGAGTACAATGAGCAGTTCTTC.